This is a list of T cell receptor beta chains from one sample in a study of shared clonotypes between healthy human individuals. Only in-frame clones appear in the TCRdb table, and some are missing; sequencing was by immunoSEQ multiplex PCR. This repertoire shows hundreds of thousands of clones, approximately 96% found once; its top ten account for approximately 0.12%. The sequencing sample was made of naive CD8+ T cells sorted from blood. The receptor set was obtained from a woman aged 25-40 years in good health. Both conserved end residues are part of each CDR3.

TRBV28	TRBJ2-7	16	CASQAPREGLSYEQYF
TRBV19	TRBJ1-5	14	CASSPGQGYQPQHF
TRBV28	TRBJ2-1	14	CASSFSPGYNEQFF
TRBV2	TRBJ1-3	14	CASSRQGDWDTIYF
TRBV5-1	TRBJ1-4	15	CASSLGVGNNEKLFF
TRBV29-1	TRBJ2-2	14	CSVESGNRTGELFF
TRBV9	TRBJ1-1	13	CASSVDGNTEAFF
TRBV27	TRBJ1-1	16	CASIRNRGLMNTEAFF
TRBV28	TRBJ2-7	16	CASSYPAGGRSYEQYF
TRBV27	.	14	CASSTGTSVYEQYF
TRBV28	TRBJ2-7	17	CASSSPVSSGSGYEQYF
TRBV19	TRBJ2-2	15	CASSINVANTGELFF
TRBV5-8	TRBJ2-3	13	CASSFPNTDTQYF
TRBV6-5	TRBJ1-3	15	CASSYPGDRENTIYF
TRBV27	TRBJ2-7	15	CASSSLGLGGYEQYF
TRBV7-9	TRBJ2-1	11	CASSLALEQFF
TRBV2	TRBJ2-5	16	CASSLDRGLSQETQYF
TRBV19	TRBJ2-6	17	CASSIVPQGSGANVLTF
TRBV5-4	TRBJ1-1	15	CASSQTGTGDTEAFF
TRBV19	TRBJ2-2	13	CASSIDQSGELFF
TRBV7-3	TRBJ2-3	12	CASSTGGDTQYF
TRBV15	TRBJ1-2	16	CATRGHRDRGRDGYTF
TRBV5-1	TRBJ2-6	14	CASSPGTGANVLTF
TRBV19	TRBJ2-1	16	CASSTGLAEWNNEQFF
TRBV7-9	TRBJ1-1	13	CASSLELNTEAFF
TRBV4-1	.	15	CASSQGLANTYEQYF
TRBV5-1	TRBJ1-1	14	CASSPEPMNTEAFF
TRBV27	TRBJ1-1	15	CASSLTGARVFEAFF
TRBV5-6	TRBJ2-7	18	CASSLSRRLSKDSYEQYF
TRBV15	TRBJ2-7	13	CATSGRTSYEQYF
TRBV21-1	TRBJ2-5	16	CASSKWGLAGKETQYF
TRBV5-4	TRBJ2-1	13	CASPGTRINEQFF
TRBV7-9	TRBJ2-1	17	CASSLSPAGPSYNEQFF
TRBV27	TRBJ2-7	14	CASKGLAGFDEQYF
TRBV11-2	TRBJ2-1	12	CASSFLANEQFF
TRBV28	TRBJ2-4	12	CASSFLENIQYF
TRBV13	TRBJ2-2	17	CASSLASGPANTGELFF
TRBV27	TRBJ1-5	14	CASSRTARNQPQHF
TRBV27	TRBJ2-3	18	CASSLAGLAGSIGDTQYF
TRBV4-1	TRBJ1-1	16	CASSQPVRTGGGIAFF
TRBV5-4	TRBJ2-5	15	CASSSPTSRGETQYF
TRBV5-1	TRBJ2-7	13	CASRPGSSYEQYF
TRBV27	TRBJ1-5	15	CASSPTPGSNQPQHF
TRBV29-1	TRBJ2-3	14	CSVEGAGVTDTQYF
TRBV27	TRBJ2-1	15	CASSFRLAGSDEQFF
TRBV4-1	TRBJ2-7	15	CASSQLVGRHYEQYF
TRBV19	TRBJ2-2	15	CASAQVAGDTGELFF
TRBV2	TRBJ1-4	11	CASSGGEKLFF
TRBV13	TRBJ2-7	13	CASSLGPLYEQYF
TRBV9	TRBJ2-7	14	CASSSRDTNYEQYF
TRBV19	TRBJ2-7	13	CASRDRGNYEQYF
TRBV7-3	TRBJ2-3	17	CASSPKPEGRETDTQYF
TRBV19	TRBJ1-5	17	CASSEGGWTLSNQPQHF
TRBV7-9	TRBJ1-5	12	CASSSQGQPQHF
TRBV5-1	TRBJ2-7	14	CASSLLANPLEQYF
TRBV7-8	TRBJ1-1	16	CASSLAGQVASTEAFF
TRBV4-1	TRBJ2-7	16	CASSQDSGSRAYEQYF
TRBV9	TRBJ2-7	16	CASSVQSGTRAYEQYF
TRBV10-1	TRBJ1-2	15	CASSASRGRNYGYTF